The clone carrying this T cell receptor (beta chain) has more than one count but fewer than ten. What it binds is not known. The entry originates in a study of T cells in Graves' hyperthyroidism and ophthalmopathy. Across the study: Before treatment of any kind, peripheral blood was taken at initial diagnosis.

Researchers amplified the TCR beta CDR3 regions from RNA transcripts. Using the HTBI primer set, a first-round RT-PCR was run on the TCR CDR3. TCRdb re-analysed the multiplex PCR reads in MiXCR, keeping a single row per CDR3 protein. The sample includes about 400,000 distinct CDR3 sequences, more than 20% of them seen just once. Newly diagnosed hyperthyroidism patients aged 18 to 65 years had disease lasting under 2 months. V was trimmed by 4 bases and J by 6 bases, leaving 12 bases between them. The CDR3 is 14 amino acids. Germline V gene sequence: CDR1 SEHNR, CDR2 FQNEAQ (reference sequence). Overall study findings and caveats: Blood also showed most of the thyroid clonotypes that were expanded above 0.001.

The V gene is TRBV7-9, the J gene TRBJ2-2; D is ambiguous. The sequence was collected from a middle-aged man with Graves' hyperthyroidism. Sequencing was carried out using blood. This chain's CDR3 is CASSSTAAAGELFF. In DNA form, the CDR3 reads TGTGCCAGCAGCTCCACCGCGGCGGCCGGGGAGCTGTTTTTT.